Shown below are 31 T cell receptor beta chains from a single sample sequenced in a study of control samples from healthy donors and cancer patients. Assay: immunoSEQ multiplex PCR; the TCRdb copy retains only in-frame clones and omits some. The sample includes over 150,000 clones, roughly 95% of them seen just once. The sequencing sample was made of blood. These receptors all stem from a woman aged 30 to 39 in good health.

The chain recombines TRBV11-2 with TRBJ2-7; TRBD1 is a possible D gene (6 bases). The V end lost 5 bases, the J end lost 3 bases, and 14 bases lay between the germline ends. Per the germline V gene, CDR1 is SGHAT and CDR2 is FQNNGV. This CDR3 spans 14 amino acids. CDR3 residues: CASSQYRDNYEQYF. DNA for the CDR3: TGTGCCAGCAGCCAGTACCGGGACAACTACGAGCAGTACTTC.

V gene TRBV5-6 combines with J gene TRBJ1-2; tentatively, D is TRBD1 (6 bases). The CDR3 extends over 13 amino acids. The germline V gene has CDR1 SGHDT and CDR2 YYEEEE. Trimming took 6 bases from V and 3 from J, leaving 12 bases between them. CDR3 protein: CASNKDRYYGYTF. The CDR3 region has the DNA TGTGCCAGCAACAAAGACAGGTACTATGGCTACACCTTC.

The rearrangement uses TRBV27 and TRBJ1-6, with a possible D match to TRBD1 (5 bases). This CDR3 spans 14 amino acids. Germline-derived CDR1 and CDR2 are MNHEY and SMNVEV (reference sequence). Deletions cut 1 base from V and 5 bases from J, with 6 bases between. The CDR3 reads CASSLWGNNSPLHF. The CDR3, as DNA: TGTGCCAGCAGTTTATGGGGGAATAATTCACCCCTCCACTTT.

The chain uses TRBV29-1 and TRBJ1-4, with D possibly TRBD1 on 6 matching bases. The V and J ends lost 1 base and 8 bases respectively, with 14 bases between them. CDR3 length equals 14 residues. Germline values: CDR1 SQVTM, CDR2 ANQGSEA. CDR3 coding DNA: TGCAGCGTTGAAGGGGGGCAGGGGAGGGAAAAACTGTTTTTT. This translates into CSVEGGQGREKLFF.

The CDR3 nucleotides are TGTGCCAGCAGCCAAGTGGCAGGGTATCGATCCGAGCAGTACTTC. Translated, it gives CASSQVAGYRSEQYF. The chain carries TRBV14 and TRBJ2-7; perhaps TRBD1 as D (5 bases). Trimming shortened V by 1 base and J by 6 bases, and 16 bases separated the two germline ends. CDR1 and CDR2 from the germline V gene are SGHDN and FVKESK. This CDR3 has 15 amino acids.

The gene calls are TRBV9 and TRBJ1-1, with D unresolved. Trimming removed 3 bases from V and 5 bases from J, with 17 bases in between. The CDR3 contains 15 residues. The germline V gene has CDR1 SGDLS and CDR2 YYNGEE. The CDR3 is CASSARSGVRTEAFF. As DNA, the CDR3 is TGTGCCAGCAGCGCCCGGTCAGGTGTGAGGACTGAAGCTTTCTTT.

This clone was counted a single time. The V call is TRBV18, the J call TRBJ1-4, with D perhaps TRBD1 (5 bases). The CDR3 totals 15 residues. Germline V CDR1 and CDR2: KGHSH, LQKENI. Trimming removed 0 bases at V and 10 bases at J, with 15 bases between. The CDR3 loop is CASSPPGGGLGKLFF. CDR3 DNA: TGTGCCAGCTCACCACCGGGTGGGGGTCTGGGAAAACTGTTTTTT. Combining the CDR3 with reference TRBV18 and TRBJ1-4 gives the whole variable domain NAGVMQNPRHLVRRRGQEARLRCSPMKGHSHVYWYRQLPEEGLKFMVYLQKENIIDESGMPKERFSAEFPKEGPSILRIQQVVRGDSAAYFCASSPPGGGLGKLFFGSGTQLSVL.

The CDR3 DNA reads as TGTGCCAGCAGTGCTTCAGCTACCTACGAGCAGTACTTC. Amino acid sequence: CASSASATYEQYF. The chain recombines TRBV28 with TRBJ2-7; D gene uncertain. Trimming removed 5 bases at V and 2 bases at J, with 10 bases between. Looked up from germline, CDR1 is MDHEN and CDR2 is SYDVKM. The CDR3 has 13 residues.

V gene TRBV6-4 combines with J gene TRBJ2-6, with a tentative D call TRBD2 (6 bases). Germline-derived CDR1 and CDR2 are MRHNA and SNTAGT. V gave up 2 bases and J gave up 3 bases, with 8 bases separating them. This CDR3 has 15 residues. This CDR3 reads CASSDGGYGANVLTF. In DNA form, the CDR3 reads TGTGCCAGCAGTGACGGGGGGTATGGGGCCAACGTCCTGACTTTC.

The V call is TRBV6-1, the J call TRBJ1-4; 7 nucleotides agree with TRBD1. The CDR3 is 15 amino acids. In germline, CDR1 is MNHNS, CDR2 SASEGT. Unmatched junction bases numbered 5, after V lost 2 bases and J lost 5 bases. CDR3 DNA sequence: TGTGCCAGCAGTGAATTATGGACAGGCAATGAAAAACTGTTTTTT. Residues: CASSELWTGNEKLFF.

The rearrangement links TRBV3-1 (or the pseudogene TRBV3-2) to TRBJ2-3; no reliable D call. This CDR3 has 13 residues. The germline V gene encodes CDR1 LGHDT and CDR2 YNNKEL (reference sequence). The ends were cut back, 5 bases at V and 1 base at J, with 7 bases in the middle. The CDR3 loop reads CASSTRGTDTQYF. The CDR3 bases are TGTGCCAGCAGCACCCGGGGCACAGATACGCAGTATTTT.

The rearrangement joins TRBV18 to TRBJ2-1, with 10 bases fitting TRBD2. J lost 8 bases, V lost 5 bases, and 9 bases had no gene match. Germline V gives CDR1 KGHSH, CDR2 LQKENI. The length of the CDR3 is 15 residues. As DNA, the CDR3 is TGTGCCAGCTCAGGATTAGCGGGAGGTAGGGATGAGCAGTTCTTC. Its translation is CASSGLAGGRDEQFF.

The rearrangement uses TRBV28 and TRBJ1-2, with 7 bases fitting TRBD1. CDR1 is MDHEN and CDR2 is SYDVKM in the germline V gene. This CDR3 comprises 14 residues. The V and J ends lost 6 bases and 2 bases, in that order; junction bases with no gene match: 6. CDR3 sequence: CASSPGTANYGYTF. The DNA of the CDR3 is TGTGCCAGCAGCCCTGGGACAGCAAACTATGGCTACACCTTC.

The chain recombines TRBV27 with TRBJ1-1; D is unresolved. The CDR3 is 14 residues long. The V end lost 5 bases, the J end lost 4 bases, and 14 bases lay between the germline ends. Germline lookup yields CDR1 MNHEY and CDR2 SMNVEV (reference sequence). The CDR3 loop reads CASSKFPVGTEAFF. The CDR3 DNA reads as TGTGCCAGCAGTAAATTCCCGGTGGGCACTGAAGCTTTCTTT.

This chain joins TRBV6-2 or TRBV6-3 and TRBJ2-7; D gene unclear. Trimming shortened V by 6 bases and J by 4 bases, and 10 bases separated the two germline ends. This CDR3 spans 12 amino acids. CDR1 and CDR2 from the germline V gene are MNHEY and SVGEGT. The CDR3, as DNA: TGTGCCAGCAGCGCCCTTGGGTACGAGCAGTACTTC. Residues: CASSALGYEQYF.

The chain couples TRBV11-2 to TRBJ1-4; no reliable D call. Trimming left V 0 bases short and J 0 bases short, with 11 bases between. The CDR3 is made up of 17 amino acids. Germline CDR1 and CDR2: SGHAT and FQNNGV. The CDR3 coding sequence is TGTGCCAGCAGCTTAGAGGTCCCAGGCTCAACTAATGAAAAACTGTTTTTT. Translating gives CASSLEVPGSTNEKLFF. The full variable domain, its missing parts supplied by reference TRBV11-2 and TRBJ1-4, is EAGVAQSPRYKIIEKRQSVAFWCNPISGHATLYWYQQILGQGPKLLIQFQNNGVVDDSQLPKDRFSAERLKGVDSTLKIQPAKLEDSAVYLCASSLEVPGSTNEKLFFGSGTQLSVL.

This clone was observed a single time. This chain links TRBV2 with TRBJ2-7, with D perhaps TRBD1 (5 bases). Trimming removed 2 bases from V and 6 bases from J, with 14 bases in between. Germline V gives CDR1 SNHLY, CDR2 FYNNEI. The CDR3 totals 14 residues. DNA for the CDR3: TGTGCCAGCAGTGAAACAGGATTTGTTGGCGAGCAGTACTTC. This gives the protein CASSETGFVGEQYF. Full variable domain (missing parts from reference TRBV2 and TRBJ2-7): EPEVTQTPSHQVTQMGQEVILRCVPISNHLYFYWYRQILGQKVEFLVSFYNNEISEKSEIFDDQFSVERPDGSNFTLKIRSTKLEDSAMYFCASSETGFVGEQYFGPGTRLTVT.

This chain links TRBV19 with TRBJ2-1; D is tentatively TRBD1 or TRBD2 (6 bases each). V was trimmed by 1 base and J by 8 bases, leaving 12 bases between them. The V gene's germline CDR1 is LNHDA and CDR2 SQIVND (reference sequence). There are 14 residues in the CDR3. In DNA, the CDR3 is TGTGCCAGTAGTATAGGGGGGGCGGGCGATGAGCAGTTCTTC. This gives the protein CASSIGGAGDEQFF.

V gene TRBV5-6 combines with J gene TRBJ2-1, with 13 bases fitting TRBD2. V shed 0 bases and J 6 bases; nucleotides not matched to a gene: 0. Germline CDR1 reads SGHDT; CDR2 reads YYEEEE. This CDR3 spans 15 amino acids. The CDR3, as DNA: TGTGCCAGCAGCTTGGGACTAGCGGGGGGCAATGAGCAGTTCTTC. Protein product: CASSLGLAGGNEQFF.

The chain carries TRBV30 and TRBJ2-7, with a possible D match to TRBD1 (6 bases). Germline CDR1 reads GTSNPN; CDR2 reads SVGIG (reference sequence). Deletions cut 1 base from V and 3 bases from J, with 13 bases between. The CDR3 has 14 residues. The CDR3 DNA reads as TGTGCCTGGAGTGCGGGGAGAGGGGGCTACGAGCAGTACTTC. It yields the protein CAWSAGRGGYEQYF.

V usage is TRBV5-4 and J usage is TRBJ1-1; TRBD1 agrees at 7 bases. From germline, CDR1 is SGHNT and CDR2 YYREEE (reference sequence). Trimming cost V 3 bases and J 0 bases; bases outside gene matches: 5. This CDR3 has 15 amino acids. In nucleotides, the CDR3 is TGTGCCAGCAGCTCCCAGACAGGGATGAACACTGAAGCTTTCTTT. This gives the protein CASSSQTGMNTEAFF.

V is TRBV3-1 (or the pseudogene TRBV3-2) and J is TRBJ2-5; D call uncertain. The CDR3 loop spans 14 amino acids. V was cut by 1 base and J by 1 base, with 7 bases left in between. Germline CDR1 is LGHDT and CDR2 is YNNKEL (reference sequence). CDR3 nucleotides: TGTGCCAGCAGCCAAGCGTTAGCCCAAGAGACCCAGTACTTC. As protein: CASSQALAQETQYF.

The chain is built from TRBV5-5 and TRBJ1-3; perhaps TRBD1 as D (5 bases). The CDR3 covers 16 residues. The ends were cut back, 0 bases at V and 0 bases at J, with 10 bases in the middle. Germline V CDR1 and CDR2: SGHKS, YYEKEE (reference sequence). CDR3 nucleotides: TGTGCCAGCAGCTTGGCAGGGCAACTCTCTGGAAACACCATATATTTT. The encoded protein is CASSLAGQLSGNTIYF.

The chain couples TRBV28 to TRBJ2-2; unclear D gene. CDR1 MDHEN and CDR2 SYDVKM come from the germline V gene. The CDR3 covers 14 residues. Trimming removed 3 bases from V and 4 bases from J, with 9 bases in between. The DNA of the CDR3 is TGTGCCAGCAGTTTCAGCATCCCCACCGGGGAGCTGTTTTTT. Its protein product is CASSFSIPTGELFF. Complete variable domain (other parts from reference TRBV28 and TRBJ2-2): DVKVTQSSRYLVKRTGEKVFLECVQDMDHENMFWYRQDPGLGLRLIYFSYDVKMKEKGDIPEGYSVSREKKERFSLILESASTNQTSMYLCASSFSIPTGELFFGEGSRLTVL.

The V call is TRBV7-9, the J call TRBJ2-2, with no clear D. This CDR3 is built from 16 residues. Trimming shortened V by 0 bases and J by 6 bases, and 14 bases separated the two germline ends. Germline V gene lookup returns CDR1 SEHNR and CDR2 FQNEAQ (reference sequence). In DNA form, the CDR3 reads TGTGCCAGCAGCTTAGCCCGGCGACGAGACTCCGGGGAGCTGTTTTTT. Protein sequence: CASSLARRRDSGELFF.

The chain is built from TRBV10-3 and TRBJ1-5; TRBD1 matches 7 bases. This CDR3 spans 13 amino acids. The trim removed 7 bases at V and 6 bases at J, leaving 6 bases unmatched. Germline CDR1 reads ENHRY; CDR2 reads SYGVKD. CDR3 DNA sequence: TGTGCCATCAAGGAAGGGGGCAGTCAGCCCCAGCATTTT. Protein: CAIKEGGSQPQHF.

The chain employs TRBV28 and TRBJ2-7, with 8 bases lining up with TRBD2. The CDR3 has 14 residues. The V and J ends lost 7 bases and 0 bases, in that order; junction bases with no gene match: 5. Germline CDR1 is MDHEN and CDR2 is SYDVKM. The CDR3 here is CASTAGGSSYEQYF. The CDR3, as DNA: TGTGCCAGCACCGCGGGGGGAAGCTCCTACGAGCAGTACTTC.

This clone has a single count. The J gene is TRBJ1-5, the V gene TRBV28, with 10 bases matching TRBD1. Trimming at V came to 4 bases and at J to 7 bases, leaving 7 bases not matched to a gene. The germline V gene has CDR1 MDHEN and CDR2 SYDVKM. The CDR3 is 15 residues long. In DNA form, the CDR3 reads TGTGCCAGCAGTTGGACAGGGGGTATAGGCCAGCCCCAGCATTTT. Its translation is CASSWTGGIGQPQHF.

The genes are TRBV7-9 and TRBJ1-2; 9 nucleotides align to TRBD1. The CDR3 has 13 amino acids. The germline CDR1 and CDR2 sequences are SEHNR and FQNEAQ (reference sequence). J lost 6 bases, V lost 5 bases, and 4 bases had no gene match. CDR3 residues: CASSQDRGDGYTF. The CDR3 bases are TGTGCCAGCAGCCAGGACAGGGGCGATGGCTACACCTTC.

The rearrangement joins TRBV5-1 to TRBJ2-5, with 7 bases that match TRBD1. The germline gives CDR1 SGHRS, CDR2 YFSETQ. The CDR3 has 15 amino acids. The ends lost 0 bases at V and 1 base at J; junction bases unmatched: 3. CDR3 sequence (DNA): TGCGCCAGCAGCTTGGATGGGACAGCCCAAGAGACCCAGTACTTC. Translating gives CASSLDGTAQETQYF.

This clone appeared once. Additional DNA sequences in this sample encode the identical CDR3. In DNA, the CDR3 is TGTGCCAGCAGTGAATCGGGGGCAACTGAAGCTTTCTTT. Amino acids: CASSESGATEAFF. This rearrangement joins TRBV25-1 to TRBJ1-1; D perhaps matches TRBD1 (6 bases). The CDR3 loop spans 13 amino acids. Germline V gives CDR1 MGHDK, CDR2 SYGVNS. V was shortened by 1 base and J by 5 bases, with 8 bases between the two germline ends. The full variable domain, its missing parts supplied by reference TRBV25-1 and TRBJ1-1, is EADIYQTPRYLVIGTGKKITLECSQTMGHDKMYWYQQDPGMELHLIHYSYGVNSTEKGDLSSESTVSRIRTEHFPLTLESARPSHTSQYLCASSESGATEAFFGQGTRLTVV.